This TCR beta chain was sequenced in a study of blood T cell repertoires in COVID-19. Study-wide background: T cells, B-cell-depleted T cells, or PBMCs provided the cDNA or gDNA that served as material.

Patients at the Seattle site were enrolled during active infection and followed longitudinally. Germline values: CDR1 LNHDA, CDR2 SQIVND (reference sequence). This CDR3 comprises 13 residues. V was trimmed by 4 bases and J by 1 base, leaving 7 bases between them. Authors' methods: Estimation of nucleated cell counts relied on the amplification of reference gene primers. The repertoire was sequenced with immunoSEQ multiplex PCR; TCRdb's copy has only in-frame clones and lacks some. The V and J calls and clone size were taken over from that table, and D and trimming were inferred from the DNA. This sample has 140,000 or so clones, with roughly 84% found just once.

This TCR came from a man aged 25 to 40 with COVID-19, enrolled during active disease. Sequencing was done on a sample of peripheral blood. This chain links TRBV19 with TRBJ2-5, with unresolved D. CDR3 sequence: CASSTGSQETQYF. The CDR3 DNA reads TGTGCCAGTAGTACCGGGTCCCAAGAGACCCAGTACTTC.